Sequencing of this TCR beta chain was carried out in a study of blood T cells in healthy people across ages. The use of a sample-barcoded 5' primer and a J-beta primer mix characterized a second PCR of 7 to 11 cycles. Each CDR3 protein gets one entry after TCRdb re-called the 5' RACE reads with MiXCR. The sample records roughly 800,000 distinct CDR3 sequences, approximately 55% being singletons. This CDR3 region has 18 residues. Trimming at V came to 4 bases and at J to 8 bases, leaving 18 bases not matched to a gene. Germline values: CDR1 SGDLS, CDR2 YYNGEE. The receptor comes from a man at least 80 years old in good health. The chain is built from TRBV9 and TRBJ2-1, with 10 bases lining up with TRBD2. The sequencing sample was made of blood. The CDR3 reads CASSPSLAGVGSPHEQFF. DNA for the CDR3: TGTGCCAGCAGCCCGAGCCTAGCGGGAGTTGGAAGTCCGCATGAGCAGTTCTTC. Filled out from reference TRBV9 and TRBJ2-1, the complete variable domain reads DSGVTQTPKHLITATGQRVTLRCSPRSGDLSVYWYQQSLDQGLQFLIQYYNGEERAKGNILERFSAQQFPDLHSELNLSSLELGDSALYFCASSPSLAGVGSPHEQFFGPGTRLTVL.